This T cell receptor (beta chain) was found in a study of blood T cell repertoires in COVID-19. Study-level background: Some COVID-19 samples were acute and others convalescent; all came from the United States, Italy and Spain. Sources were T cells, B-cell-depleted T cells, or PBMCs; the material itself was cDNA or gDNA.

In the study's own analysis: Quantification of nucleated cells was approximated via reference gene primer amplification. TCRdb keeps only in-frame clones here, not all; method: immunoSEQ multiplex PCR. D and trimming were read from the DNA, whereas the V and J calls and clone size are those reported in that table. The table has approximately 38,000 clones, approximately 91% seen once. The length of the CDR3 is 17 residues. V lost 1 base, J lost 3 bases, and 4 bases stayed unmatched. Germline V gene sequence: CDR1 SNHLY, CDR2 FYNNEI. Input material: peripheral blood. The chain carries TRBV2 and TRBJ1-4; 11 bases fit TRBD1. This TCR was sampled from a woman aged 80 or older with acute or convalescent COVID-19. CDR3 DNA: TGTGCCAGCAGTGAAGTCCGGACAGGGGGCCCTAATGAAAAACTGTTTTTT. It translates to CASSEVRTGGPNEKLFF. The variable domain in full, completed from reference TRBV2 and TRBJ1-4, reads EPEVTQTPSHQVTQMGQEVILRCVPISNHLYFYWYRQILGQKVEFLVSFYNNEISEKSEIFDDQFSVERPDGSNFTLKIRSTKLEDSAMYFCASSEVRTGGPNEKLFFGSGTQLSVL.